These 7 T cell receptor beta chains were sequenced from one sample in a study of identical twins. A single record per CDR3 protein comes from TCRdb applying MiXCR to the 5' RACE reads. The sample holds roughly 710,000 distinct CDR3 sequences, roughly 6% seen once. Material for sequencing was naive T cells sorted from blood. The source is a man younger than 35 in good health.

On this clonotype: A much larger clonotype is one base distant, so this may be a read error. The conserved closing phenylalanine or tryptophan is absent in this CDR3, likely reflecting a read error. V and J are TRBV11-2 and TRBJ2-1; 10 bases fit TRBD2. Germline CDR1 reads SGHAT; CDR2 reads FQNNGV. The CDR3 length is 16 residues. With V trimmed by 3 bases and J by 6 bases, 8 bases remained unmatched. The CDR3 sequence is CASSFAWGLASNEQFI. CDR3 nucleotides: TGTGCCAGCAGCTTCGCATGGGGACTAGCGAGCAATGAGCAGTTCATC.

In its sample, this clonotype was seen a few times. V usage is TRBV10-3 and J usage is TRBJ2-3; 7 nucleotides agree with TRBD1. Per germline, CDR1 ENHRY and CDR2 SYGVKD. Trimming at V came to 7 bases and at J to 6 bases, leaving 4 bases not matched to a gene. This CDR3 comprises 12 residues. CDR3 nucleotide sequence: TGTGCCATCACGACGGACAGGGATACGCAGTATTTT. As protein: CAITTDRDTQYF.

This clonotype was observed many times. The rearrangement links TRBV4-3 to TRBJ2-1, with 9 bases aligning to TRBD1. Unmatched junction bases numbered 11, after V lost 0 bases and J lost 5 bases. This CDR3 contains 18 residues. Germline CDR1 reads LGHNA; CDR2 reads YSLEER. The CDR3 DNA reads TGCGCCAGCAGCCAAGATTTAGGGACAGGGTTTCTCCACAATGAGCAGTTCTTC. This codes for CASSQDLGTGFLHNEQFF.

This clonotype occurred a few times. The rearrangement joins TRBV19 to TRBJ2-7; no firm D call. Trimming stripped 5 bases from V and 4 bases from J, with 9 bases between. This CDR3 comprises 12 residues. CDR1 is LNHDA and CDR2 is SQIVND in the germline V gene (reference sequence). CDR3 amino acids: CASSPDQYEQYF. CDR3 sequence (DNA): TGTGCCAGTAGTCCCGATCAATACGAGCAGTACTTC.

Only a few counts were recorded for this clonotype. The V and J genes are TRBV3-1 and TRBJ2-3, with no clear D. Trimming removed 4 bases from V and 0 bases from J, with 8 bases in between. CDR1 is LGHDT, CDR2 YNNKEL, per germline (reference sequence). There are 14 residues in the CDR3. The CDR3 spells CASSPVPSTDTQYF. Written as DNA, the CDR3 is TGTGCCAGCAGCCCCGTTCCTAGCACAGATACGCAGTATTTT.

In this sample, this clonotype turned up a few times. CDR3 sequence reads: CATSRDYRVADQPQHF. In DNA, the CDR3 is TGTGCCACCAGCAGGGATTACAGGGTTGCGGATCAGCCCCAGCATTTT. This chain connects TRBV15 to TRBJ1-5; perhaps TRBD1 as D (6 bases). CDR3 size: 16 residues. The germline CDR1 and CDR2 sequences are LNHNV and YYDKDF (reference sequence). Trimming took 3 bases from V and 5 from J, leaving 17 bases between them.

This clonotype was seen repeatedly, ten times or more. The rearrangement links TRBV20-1 to TRBJ2-5; the D is unclear. The CDR3 has 11 residues. Per germline, CDR1 DFQATT and CDR2 SNEGSKA (reference sequence). The V and J ends lost 6 bases and 9 bases respectively, with 14 bases between them. CDR3 in DNA: TGCAGTGCCAGACTGATTCGTCCCCAGTACTTC. The encoded protein is CSARLIRPQYF.